The entry below gives a single T cell receptor (beta chain) sequence along with its context. Antigen: not known. The sample belongs to a study of OX40 agonist ivuxolimab in advanced cancers. Study-level findings and limits: The study found among the lowest clonal expansion in partial responders at 0.1-3.0 mg/kg.

Produced via immunoSEQ multiplex PCR; TCRdb's table is partial and in-frame only. Here the sample spans roughly 80,000 clones, around 80% being singletons. The CDR3 length is 13 residues. CDR1 and CDR2 from the germline V gene are MDHEN and SYDVKM. V dropped 2 bases and J dropped 10; count of bases not matched to a gene: 6. The sequenced sample was CD4+ or CD8+ T cells sorted from blood, obtained in a trial of the OX40 agonist ivuxolimab. The genes are TRBV28 and TRBJ2-3, with 7 bases identical to TRBD2. The TCR sequence derives from an adult with an advanced solid tumor such as melanoma, head and neck, liver or kidney cancer. Here the CDR3 reads CASSLMGGIAQYF. The DNA for the CDR3 is TGTGCCAGCAGTTTAATGGGAGGGATTGCGCAGTATTTT.